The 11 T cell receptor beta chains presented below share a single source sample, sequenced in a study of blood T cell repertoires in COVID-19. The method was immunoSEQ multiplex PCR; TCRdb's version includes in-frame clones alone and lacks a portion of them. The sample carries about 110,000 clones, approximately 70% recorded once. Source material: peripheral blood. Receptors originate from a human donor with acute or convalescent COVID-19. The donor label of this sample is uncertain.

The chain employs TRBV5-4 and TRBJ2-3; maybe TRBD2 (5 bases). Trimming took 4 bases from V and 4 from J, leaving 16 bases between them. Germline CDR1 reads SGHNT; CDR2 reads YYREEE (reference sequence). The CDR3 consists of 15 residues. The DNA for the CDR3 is TGTGCCAGCAGCGGGGAGCCGGCCAAGGCAGATACGCAGTATTTT. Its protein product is CASSGEPAKADTQYF.

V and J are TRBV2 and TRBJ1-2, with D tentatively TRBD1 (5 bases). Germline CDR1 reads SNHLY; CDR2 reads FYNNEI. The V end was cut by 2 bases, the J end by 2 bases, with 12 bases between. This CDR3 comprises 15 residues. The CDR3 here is CASSERWGANYGYTF. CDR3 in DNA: TGTGCCAGCAGTGAACGGTGGGGCGCGAACTATGGCTACACCTTC. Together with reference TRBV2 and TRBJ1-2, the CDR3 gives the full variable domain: EPEVTQTPSHQVTQMGQEVILRCVPISNHLYFYWYRQILGQKVEFLVSFYNNEISEKSEIFDDQFSVERPDGSNFTLKIRSTKLEDSAMYFCASSERWGANYGYTFGSGTRLTVV.

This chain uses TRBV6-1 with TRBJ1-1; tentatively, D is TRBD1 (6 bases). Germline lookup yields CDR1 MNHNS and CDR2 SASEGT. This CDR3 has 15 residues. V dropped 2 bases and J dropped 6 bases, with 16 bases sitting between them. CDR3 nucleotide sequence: TGTGCCAGCAGTGAACAACAGGGTTCAGTATCTGAAGCTTTCTTT. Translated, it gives CASSEQQGSVSEAFF.

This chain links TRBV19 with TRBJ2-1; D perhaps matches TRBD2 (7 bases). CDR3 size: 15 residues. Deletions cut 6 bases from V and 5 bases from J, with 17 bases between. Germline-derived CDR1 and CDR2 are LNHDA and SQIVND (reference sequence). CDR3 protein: CASRGGGPGNNEQFF. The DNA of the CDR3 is TGTGCCAGTAGAGGGGGGGGTCCCGGCAACAATGAGCAGTTCTTC.

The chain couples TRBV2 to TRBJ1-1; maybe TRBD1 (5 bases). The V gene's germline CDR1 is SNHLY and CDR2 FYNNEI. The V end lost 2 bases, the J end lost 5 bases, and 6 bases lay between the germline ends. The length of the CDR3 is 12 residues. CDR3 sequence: CASSEQGTEAFF. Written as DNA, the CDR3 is TGTGCCAGCAGTGAACAGGGAACTGAAGCTTTCTTT.

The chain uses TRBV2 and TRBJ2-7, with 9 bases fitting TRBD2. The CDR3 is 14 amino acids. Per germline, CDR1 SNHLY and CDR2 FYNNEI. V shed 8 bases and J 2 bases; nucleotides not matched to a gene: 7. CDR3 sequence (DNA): TGTGCCAGCGGTTTTTCTAGCGGGGCCTACGAGCAGTACGTC. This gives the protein CASGFSSGAYEQYV.

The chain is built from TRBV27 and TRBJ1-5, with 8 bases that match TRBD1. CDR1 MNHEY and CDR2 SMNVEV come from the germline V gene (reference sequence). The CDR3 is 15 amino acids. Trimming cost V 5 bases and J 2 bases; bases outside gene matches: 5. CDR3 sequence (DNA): TGTGCCAGCAGTCCACAGGGGGTTGGCAATCAGCCCCAGCATTTT. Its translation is CASSPQGVGNQPQHF.

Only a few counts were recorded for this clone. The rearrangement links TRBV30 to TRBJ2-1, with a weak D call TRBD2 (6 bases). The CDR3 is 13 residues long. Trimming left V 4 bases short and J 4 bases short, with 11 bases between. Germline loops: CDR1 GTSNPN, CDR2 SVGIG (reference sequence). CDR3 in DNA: TGTGCCTGGAATTGGGACTCTTACAATGAGCAGTTCTTC. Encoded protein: CAWNWDSYNEQFF.

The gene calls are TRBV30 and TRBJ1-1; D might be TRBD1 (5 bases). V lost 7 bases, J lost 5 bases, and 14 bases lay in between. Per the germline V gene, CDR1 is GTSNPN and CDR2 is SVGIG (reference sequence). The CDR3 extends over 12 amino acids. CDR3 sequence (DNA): TGTGCCTTCGACCGGGGGGGAACTGAAGCTTTCTTT. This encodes CAFDRGGTEAFF.

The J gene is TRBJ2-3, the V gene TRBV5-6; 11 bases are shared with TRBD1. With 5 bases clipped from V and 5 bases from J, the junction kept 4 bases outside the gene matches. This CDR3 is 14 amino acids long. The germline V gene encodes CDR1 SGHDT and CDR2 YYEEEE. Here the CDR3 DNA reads TGTGCCAGCAGGTCCGGGACAGGGGGAGATACGCAGTATTTT. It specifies CASRSGTGGDTQYF.

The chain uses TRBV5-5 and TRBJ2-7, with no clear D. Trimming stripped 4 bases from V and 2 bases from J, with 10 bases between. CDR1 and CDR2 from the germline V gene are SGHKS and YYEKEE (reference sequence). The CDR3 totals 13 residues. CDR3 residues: CASSPGWAYEQYV. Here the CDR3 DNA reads TGTGCCAGCAGCCCAGGATGGGCCTACGAGCAGTACGTC.